This T cell receptor beta chain comes out of a study of graft-versus-host responses after intestinal transplantation. Turning to the study itself: Anti-thymocyte globulin induction, then tacrolimus and steroids for approximately 3 years, went to all recipients.

The study's findings and limits: Early post-transplant HvG declines were associated with peak circulating GvH clone levels. High graft-versus-host to host-versus-graft T cell clonal ratios marked allografts of patients with graft-donor macrochimerism.

Sequenced by immunoSEQ multiplex PCR; TCRdb stores in-frame clones only, minus some. The table records 20,000 to 25,000 clones, roughly 94% of them present only once. Comments on this clone: Its antigen is not known.

The CDR3 spans 15 residues. Germline CDR1 is GTSNPN and CDR2 is SVGIG (reference sequence). V was shortened by 3 bases and J by 8 bases, with 19 bases between the two germline ends. The TCR originated in a human patient who received an intestinal transplant, so some T cells may come from the graft donor. The rearrangement links TRBV30 to TRBJ1-4; D possibly corresponds to TRBD1 (5 bases). The source was PBMCs, collected 156 days after intestinal transplant. This chain's CDR3 is CAWSIKQGRREKLFF. DNA for the CDR3: TGTGCCTGGAGCATTAAGCAGGGAAGGAGGGAAAAACTGTTTTTT.